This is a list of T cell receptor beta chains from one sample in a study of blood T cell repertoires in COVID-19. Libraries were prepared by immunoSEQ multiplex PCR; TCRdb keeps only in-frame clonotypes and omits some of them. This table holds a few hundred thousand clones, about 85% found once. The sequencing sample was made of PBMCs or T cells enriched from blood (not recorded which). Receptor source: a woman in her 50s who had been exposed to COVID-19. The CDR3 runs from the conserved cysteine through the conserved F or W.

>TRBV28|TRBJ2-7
CASTSRVWGGLYEQYF
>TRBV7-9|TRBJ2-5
CASSFYTGGEETQYF
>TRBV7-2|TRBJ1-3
CASSEQSSGNTIYF
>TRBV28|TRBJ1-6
CASSPTGQGSSYNSPLHF
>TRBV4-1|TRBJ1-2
CASSQESDYGYTF
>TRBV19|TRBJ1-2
CASSRGQGMSYGYTF
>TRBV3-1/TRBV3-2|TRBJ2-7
CASSRGVFYEQYF
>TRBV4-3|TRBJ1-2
CASSQVEAPRYGYTF
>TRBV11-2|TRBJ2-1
CASSLTGQFYNEQFF
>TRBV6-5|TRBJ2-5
CASSPRMGLKETQYF
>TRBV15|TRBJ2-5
CATSRDGEAGETQYF
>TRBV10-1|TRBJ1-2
CASSEQRNWGYTF
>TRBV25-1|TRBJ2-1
CASSDEGQGGNEQFF
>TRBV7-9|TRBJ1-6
CASSLAGDRANSPLHF
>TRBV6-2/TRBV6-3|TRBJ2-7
CASSLQSILEEQYF
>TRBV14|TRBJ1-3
CASSQVAGSGNTIYF
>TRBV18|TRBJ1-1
CASSRLGGDTEAFF
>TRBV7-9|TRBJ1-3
CASKDSSGNTIYF
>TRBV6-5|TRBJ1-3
CASRLTDNSGNTIYF
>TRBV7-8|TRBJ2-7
CASSTQASSYEQYF
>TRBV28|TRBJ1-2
CASIPGGVSYGYTF
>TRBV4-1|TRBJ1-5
CASSQEGQIYSNQPQHF
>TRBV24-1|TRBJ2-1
CATSVSGTGSYNEQFF
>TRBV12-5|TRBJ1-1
CASGFWTGGNTEAFF
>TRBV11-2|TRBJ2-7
CASSFIRGYEQYF
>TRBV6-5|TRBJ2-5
CASSPLTGKETQYF
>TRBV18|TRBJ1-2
CASSPKGAAVGYTF
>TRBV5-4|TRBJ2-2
CASSPGGRNTGELFF
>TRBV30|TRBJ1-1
CAWRYRQSNTEAFF
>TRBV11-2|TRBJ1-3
CASSLRGGRDTIYF
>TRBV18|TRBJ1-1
CASSPQGAWTEAFF
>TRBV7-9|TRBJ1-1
CASSLGAGSGTEAFF
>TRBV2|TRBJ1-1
CASSTGTGRPEAFF
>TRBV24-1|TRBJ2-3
CATSDSDRGPNTDTQYF
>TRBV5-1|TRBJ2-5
CASSLPSGRQETQYF
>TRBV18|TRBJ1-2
CASSPDPGGYGYTF
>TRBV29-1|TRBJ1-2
CSVHPGQGFGYTF
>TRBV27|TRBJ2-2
CASSTGGNPGELFF
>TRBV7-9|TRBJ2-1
CASSPRTARSYNEQFF
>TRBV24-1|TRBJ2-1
CATKGTSVDEQFF
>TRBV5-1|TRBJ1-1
CASTTGGVRHEAFF
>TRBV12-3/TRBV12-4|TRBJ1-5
CASSLGGDQPQHF
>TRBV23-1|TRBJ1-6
CASSQSIPRNSPLHF
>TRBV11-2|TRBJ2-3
CASSLRGGDSDTQYF
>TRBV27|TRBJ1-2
CASGRTGAYGYTF
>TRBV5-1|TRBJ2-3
CASSLQASGGADTQYF
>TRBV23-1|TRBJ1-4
CASGHYEKLFF
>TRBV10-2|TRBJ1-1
CASRPGVGDKAFF
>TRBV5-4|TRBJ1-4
CASSFQGHGPGKLFF
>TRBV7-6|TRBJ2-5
CASSLLTGTWETQYF
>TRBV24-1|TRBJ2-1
CATSDLQASGGGEQFF
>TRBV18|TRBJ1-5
CASSSGDSGLPQHF
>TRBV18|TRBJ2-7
CASSPGADYYEQYF
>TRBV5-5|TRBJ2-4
CASSSQGRENIQYF
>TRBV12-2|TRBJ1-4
CASRWPTEKLFF